This T cell receptor (beta chain) was sequenced in a study of Ad26.COV2.S vaccination and SARS-CoV-2 variants. Study overall: Doses of Ad26.COV2.S were injected into muscle once or twice, 56 days apart. Study results and limitations: TCR breadth and depth analyses may have underestimated total T cell responses.

The treatment was: some 20 received Ad26.COV2.S at low or high dose, single or two shots; several received placebo; per-sample allocation not given. Day 63 following the first vaccine or placebo injection was when the samples were taken. The CDR3 runs to 10 residues. Germline CDR1 reads DFQATT; CDR2 reads SNEGSKA (reference sequence). V gave up 6 bases and J gave up 9 bases, with 9 bases separating them. In regard to this clone: Its cognate antigen is unknown.

Using immunoSEQ multiplex PCR, the repertoire was profiled, and TCRdb retains in-frame clones only, with some absent. The sample shows 350,000 to 450,000 clones, roughly 91% of them seen only once. This receptor was identified in a person between 18 and 60 years old who received the Ad26.COV2.S COVID-19 vaccine or a placebo. Sequenced here: peripheral blood, sampled in a trial of Ad26.COV2.S vaccine versus placebo. V and J are TRBV20-1 and TRBJ1-3, with D unresolved. CDR3 region: CSAGGSTIYF. In nucleotides, the CDR3 is TGCAGTGCAGGAGGTTCCACCATATATTTT.